This TCR beta chain was identified in a study of spatial heterogeneity in lung cancer (dated by TCRdb to between 2018 and 2020). As for the study more broadly: Donors were 72 patients with early-stage, untreated non-small cell lung cancer from the lung TRACERx cohort. In the raw uncorrected reads, each unique combination of TCR and UMI appeared on average more than ten times. Follow-up PBMC samples were sequenced whenever available, with a median time to follow-up of approximately two years after resection. More beta-chain than alpha-chain transcripts were consistently detected, likely reflecting higher beta-chain transcript abundance. At surgery, both alpha and beta chains were TCR-sequenced in 200 to 250 tumor regions, roughly 64 matched nontumor lung samples and some 56 PBMC samples. In non-small cell lung cancer, the study quantitatively compared TCR alpha and beta repertoires across several tumor regions, matched nontumor lung, and blood. Nonsynonymous mutation counts, determined by whole-exome sequencing of tumor tissue, were related to features of the TCR repertoire.

The sample's time point label, decoded: blood at routine non-recurrence follow-up after resection. Whole RNA extracted from tumor and nontumor lung tissue, or from cryopreserved PBMC samples, was used for TCR sequencing without cell sorting. Only patients for whom sufficient RNA was available from at least two tumor regions were selected for TCR sequencing. The protocol used for the library was 5' RACE. Sequencing took place on a NextSeq 500. The TCR library protocol attached a unique molecular identifier to each TCR cDNA molecule to allow correction of PCR and sequencing errors. As for the original processing: TCR identification, UMI-based error correction and CDR3 extraction were all carried out with Decombinator tools. TCRs above a frequency of 2 per 1,000, corresponding to the top 1% of the tumor frequency distribution, were defined as expanded. Each repertoire was subsampled 100 times to 5,000 TCRs, after which Renyi diversity was computed with the R vegan package. CDR3 similarity networks were built from amino acid triplet string-kernel similarity, connecting CDR3s with pairwise similarity above 0.82. The public reads were run again by TCRdb, first through fastp at Q25 and then through MiXCR, and only productive beta chains were kept. Each entry is one CDR3 protein sequence, shown with its most common DNA and genes. What appears here as the V and J calls and clone size reflects TCRdb's work, not the paper's. The sample data list around 110,000 distinct CDR3 sequences, and 12% of these were observed just once. Clones ranked in the top ten supply around a sixth of the sample.

Study-level results and caveats: Ubiquitous expanded tumor TCRs were detected in blood more often at tumor resection than at routine follow-up. Confirming at a functional level the hypothesis that regional TCRs recognize regional mutations was considered to require additional single-cell paired TCR alpha and beta sequencing. Comparisons of baseline and follow-up blood repertoires included only approximately 14 patients.

The sample holds many counts of this clonotype. Its antigen remains undetermined. No base-level quality is on record; no much larger clone is a single base apart. The junction shows trimming of 2 bases on V and 8 bases on J, plus 13 bases between the germline ends. The CDR3 contains 13 residues, cysteine and phenylalanine counted. Only the CDR3 DNA stays, 39 bases, in frame from base 1. The germline V gene (reference sequence) gives CDR1 as DFQATT and CDR2 as SNEGSKA. The receptor was derived from a male donor with early-stage non-small cell lung cancer. Sample: PBMCs, taken at follow-up. In this chain, TRBV20-1 is recombined with TRBJ2-1; TRBD2 might be the D gene, on 5 matching bases. For the CDR3, the sequence is CSARRGSNHEQFF. The base sequence is TGCAGTGCTAGACGGGGTAGCAACCATGAGCAGTTCTTC.